This entry lists 19 T cell receptor beta chains sequenced from one sample in a study of regulatory T cells in long-lasting Graves disease. Time point indicated: newly diagnosed GD, antithyroid drugs for less than 3 months. PBMC-derived RNA was used for the TCR library. Construction of TCR beta libraries relied on iRepertoire HTBI primers and on Arm-PCR targeting CDR3 regions. TCRdb recomputed calls from the multiplex PCR reads with MiXCR, one row per CDR3 protein. The sample shows about 440,000 distinct CDR3 sequences, roughly 15% of them seen only once. The sample also formed part of further work on T cells in Graves' hyperthyroidism and ophthalmopathy.

This specimen was peripheral blood mononuclear cells (PBMCs), taken at new diagnosis, from a patient treated with antithyroid drugs. Receptor source: a woman under 30 with Graves disease.

V usage is TRBV28 and J usage is TRBJ2-5; unclear D gene. Per the germline V gene, CDR1 is MDHEN and CDR2 is SYDVKM. The CDR3 is 12 amino acids. V was pared by 6 bases and J by 1 base, with 6 bases between. CDR3 in DNA: TGTGCCAGCAGGGTTTCCCAAGAGACCCAGTACTTC. It yields the protein CASRVSQETQYF.

In this sample, this clonotype turned up a few times. The chain couples TRBV14 to TRBJ2-1, with D hard to call. Germline loops: CDR1 SGHDN, CDR2 FVKESK. The germline V and J ends were trimmed by 3 bases and 4 bases, with 7 bases remaining between them. The CDR3 is 13 residues long. CDR3 sequence reads: CASSQPEYNEQFF. As DNA, the CDR3 is TGTGCCAGCAGCCAGCCAGAATACAATGAGCAGTTCTTC.

There are many counts of this clonotype. This sequence joins TRBV20-1 and TRBJ2-1; TRBD2 agrees at 12 bases. CDR1 and CDR2 (germline): DFQATT, SNEGSKA (reference sequence). V was clipped by 5 bases and J by 8 bases; unmatched bases: 7. The CDR3 consists of 14 residues. The CDR3 DNA reads TGCAGTGCTCCGACTAGCGGGAGTCTCTATGAGCAGTTCTTC. It codes for CSAPTSGSLYEQFF.

This clonotype has only one observation. The rearrangement uses TRBV3-1 and TRBJ2-7, with 10 bases matching TRBD2. From germline, CDR1 is LGHDT and CDR2 YNNKEL (reference sequence). The CDR3 loop spans 14 amino acids. V lost 6 bases and J lost 5; bases outside the gene matches: 7. The CDR3: CASRQSGRDNEQYF. Here the CDR3 DNA reads TGTGCCAGCAGGCAAAGCGGGAGGGACAACGAGCAGTACTTC.

Only a few counts were recorded for this clonotype. J is TRBJ1-6 and V is TRBV20-1, with D hard to call. The ends were cut back, 0 bases at V and 7 bases at J, with 10 bases in the middle. This CDR3 contains 14 residues. Germline V gives CDR1 DFQATT, CDR2 SNEGSKA (reference sequence). The CDR3: CSAREGYANSPLHF. The CDR3 DNA follows: TGCAGTGCTAGAGAGGGTTACGCGAATTCACCCCTCCACTTT.

This clonotype was recorded at least ten times. The chain carries TRBV29-1 and TRBJ1-1; D perhaps matches TRBD1 (6 bases). The CDR3 is 14 amino acids. Germline values: CDR1 SQVTM, CDR2 ANQGSEA. V lost 0 bases and J 4 bases, leaving 12 bases between the germline ends. CDR3 in amino acids: CSVEDLGGGTEAFF. The CDR3 DNA sequence: TGCAGCGTTGAAGATCTTGGAGGGGGCACTGAAGCTTTCTTT.

The chain recombines TRBV10-3 with TRBJ2-3; TRBD2 might be the D (5 bases). V was shortened by 7 bases and J by 2 bases, with 16 bases between the two germline ends. In germline, CDR1 is ENHRY, CDR2 SYGVKD. The CDR3 is 15 amino acids. The CDR3 loop reads CAIKGYGVPTDTQYF. The CDR3 bases are TGTGCCATCAAGGGTTACGGGGTCCCCACAGATACGCAGTATTTT.

There are many counts of this clonotype. The V gene is TRBV3-1, the J gene TRBJ2-7, with 7 bases matching TRBD2. The junction had 12 bases not matched to a gene; V was cut back by 2 bases and J by 2 bases. Germline CDR1 is LGHDT and CDR2 is YNNKEL (reference sequence). The CDR3 is made up of 17 amino acids. CDR3 region: CASSQLISSSGTYEQYF. The CDR3, as DNA: TGTGCCAGCAGCCAACTCATAAGTTCTAGCGGCACCTACGAGCAGTACTTC.

This clonotype was counted ten times or more. The rearrangement uses TRBV29-1 and TRBJ2-7, with D unclear. The CDR3 is 10 amino acids. Germline CDR1 SQVTM, CDR2 ANQGSEA. V lost 4 bases, J lost 3 bases, and 4 bases lay in between. CDR3 region: CSVAGYEQYF. DNA of the CDR3: TGCAGCGTTGCGGGCTACGAGCAGTACTTC.

This clonotype was seen at least ten times. The chain uses TRBV28 and TRBJ1-2; 8 bases are a match to TRBD1. Losses at the gene ends were 4 bases for V and 1 base for J; bases not matched to a gene: 17. CDR3 length: 19 amino acids. CDR1 and CDR2 (germline): MDHEN, SYDVKM. The CDR3 sequence is CASSSNPGQEFPFNYGYTF. CDR3 nucleotides: TGTGCCAGCAGTTCCAACCCGGGACAGGAGTTCCCATTTAACTATGGCTACACCTTC.

The table lists this clonotype with many counts. This chain connects TRBV27 to TRBJ2-3, with TRBD1 matching 9 bases. Germline lookup yields CDR1 MNHEY and CDR2 SMNVEV (reference sequence). This CDR3 contains 15 residues. The V segment lost 7 bases and the J segment 3 bases; nucleotides outside the gene matches: 8. The CDR3 sequence: CASTFGTGITDTQYF. The CDR3 nucleotides are TGTGCCAGCACTTTCGGGACAGGGATAACAGATACGCAGTATTTT.

The V gene is TRBV19, the J gene TRBJ1-5; 9 bases align to TRBD1. Germline V gene data show CDR1 as LNHDA and CDR2 as SQIVND (reference sequence). The CDR3 has 16 amino acids. The V and J ends lost 1 base and 4 bases, in that order; junction bases with no gene match: 5. The CDR3 DNA follows: TGTGCCAGTAGTATAGTTGGGACAGGGTGGAATCAGCCCCAGCATTTT. Its translation is CASSIVGTGWNQPQHF.

A word on this clonotype: A much larger clone lies one base from this, so it may be a read error. As DNA, the CDR3 is TGTACCAGCTCACCGGGCGCCGGGTCCTACGAGCAGTACTTC. It codes for CTSSPGAGSYEQYF. The chain is built from TRBV7-8 and TRBJ2-7; D is ambiguous. The CDR3 contains 14 residues. Germline CDR1 reads SGHVS; CDR2 reads FQNEAQ. The full variable domain, in which reference TRBV7-8 and TRBJ2-7 provide the parts outside the CDR3, is GAGVSQSPRYKVAKRGQDVALRCDPISGHVSLFWYQQALGQGPEFLTYFQNEAQLDKSGLPSDRFFAERPEGSVSTLKIQRTQQEDSAVYLCTSSPGAGSYEQYFGPGTRLTVT.

This chain joins TRBV6-1 and TRBJ2-7; 10 nucleotides line up with TRBD2. Germline-derived CDR1 and CDR2 are MNHNS and SASEGT. This CDR3 has 13 residues. The junction had 2 bases not matched to a gene; V was cut back by 3 bases and J by 6 bases. CDR3 region: CASSDVAGGEQYF. In DNA form, the CDR3 reads TGTGCCAGCAGTGACGTAGCGGGAGGCGAGCAGTACTTC.

This clonotype was observed at least ten times. The gene calls are TRBV6-1 and TRBJ1-5; D might be TRBD1 (5 bases). Germline CDR1 is MNHNS and CDR2 is SASEGT. V lost 5 bases and J 0 bases, leaving 14 bases between the germline ends. The CDR3 extends over 16 amino acids. The CDR3, as DNA: TGTGCCAGCAGTAAACAGGAATCAGTTAGCAATCAGCCCCAGCATTTT. As protein: CASSKQESVSNQPQHF.

This clonotype was observed at least ten times. V and J are TRBV7-8 and TRBJ1-1; D is uncertain. From germline, CDR1 is SGHVS and CDR2 FQNEAQ. The CDR3 length is 15 residues. Trimming took off 1 base at V and 1 base at J, with 10 bases between the two ends. CDR3 protein: CASSLGRIPNTEAFF. The CDR3 region has the DNA TGTGCCAGCAGCTTAGGGCGGATCCCGAACACTGAAGCTTTCTTT.

The chain has TRBV6-1 and TRBJ1-5; 8 bases are a match to TRBD1. CDR3 length: 15 amino acids. Germline assignment: CDR1 MNHNS and CDR2 SASEGT. The ends lost 3 bases at V and 4 bases at J; junction bases unmatched: 5. The CDR3 DNA reads as TGTGCCAGCAGTGACGGACAGGGATGGAATCAGCCCCAGCATTTT. It codes for CASSDGQGWNQPQHF.

The chain couples TRBV6-2 or TRBV6-3 to TRBJ2-7; the match to TRBD2 covers 9 bases. Looked up from germline, CDR1 is MNHEY and CDR2 is SVGEGT. Trimming at V came to 6 bases and at J to 3 bases, leaving 15 bases not matched to a gene. This CDR3 has 17 residues. CDR3 in amino acids: CASSDPRGRASYYEQYF. The CDR3 DNA reads as TGTGCCAGCAGCGACCCCCGCGGGAGGGCATCCTACTACGAGCAGTACTTC.

This clonotype was seen once. The chain carries TRBV3-1 and TRBJ2-3; TRBD2 agrees at 8 bases. V lost 4 bases to trimming and J lost 4 bases; unmatched junction nucleotides: 10. This CDR3 region has 16 residues. Germline CDR1 reads LGHDT; CDR2 reads YNNKEL (reference sequence). CDR3 sequence reads: CASSRLAIPAADTQYF. The CDR3 DNA reads as TGTGCCAGCAGCCGACTAGCGATCCCCGCGGCAGATACGCAGTATTTT.